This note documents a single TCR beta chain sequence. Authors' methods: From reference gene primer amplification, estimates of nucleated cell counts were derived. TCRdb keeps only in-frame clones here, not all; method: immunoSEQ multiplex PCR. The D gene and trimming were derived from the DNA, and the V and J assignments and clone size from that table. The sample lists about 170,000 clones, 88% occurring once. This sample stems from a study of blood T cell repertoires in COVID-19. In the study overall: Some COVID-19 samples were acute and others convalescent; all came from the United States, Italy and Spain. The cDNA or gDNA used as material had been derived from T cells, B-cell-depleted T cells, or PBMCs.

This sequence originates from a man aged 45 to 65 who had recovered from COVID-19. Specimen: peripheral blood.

CDR3 in amino acids: CASSGQGPNYGYTF. In nucleotides, the CDR3 is TGTGCCAGCAGCGGACAGGGACCTAACTATGGCTACACCTTC. The chain combines TRBV3-1 (or the pseudogene TRBV3-2) with TRBJ1-2; 8 positions match TRBD1. V was clipped by 5 bases and J by 0 bases; unmatched bases: 2. This CDR3 comprises 14 residues. Germline V gene lookup returns CDR1 LGHDT and CDR2 YNNKEL (reference sequence).